The 3 T cell receptor beta chains below come from one sample, sequenced in a study of OX40 agonist ivuxolimab in advanced cancers. Using immunoSEQ multiplex PCR, the repertoire was profiled, and TCRdb retains in-frame clones only, with some absent. The sample shows approximately 22,000 clones, 75% to 85% of them seen only once. Source: CD4+ or CD8+ T cells sorted from blood, taken in a trial of the OX40 agonist ivuxolimab. These receptors originate from an adult with an advanced solid tumor such as melanoma, head and neck, liver or kidney cancer.

J is TRBJ1-6 and V is TRBV9; the match to TRBD1 covers 8 bases. CDR3 size: 13 residues. The germline V gene encodes CDR1 SGDLS and CDR2 YYNGEE. V trimming: 6 bases; J trimming: 5 bases; junction bases outside the gene matches: 1. The CDR3 region has the DNA TGTGCCAGCAAGACAGGGGATAATTCACCCCTCCACTTT. Its protein product is CASKTGDNSPLHF. The full variable domain, with the rest looked up from reference TRBV9 and TRBJ1-6, is DSGVTQTPKHLITATGQRVTLRCSPRSGDLSVYWYQQSLDQGLQFLIQYYNGEERAKGNILERFSAQQFPDLHSELNLSSLELGDSALYFCASKTGDNSPLHFGNGTRLTVT.

In this sample, this clone turned up a few times. As DNA, the CDR3 is TGTGCCAGCAGCTTTGCCATTACGCAGTATTTT. Translating gives CASSFAITQYF. V and J are TRBV5-6 and TRBJ2-3, with unresolved D. The CDR3 runs 11 residues. CDR1 is SGHDT and CDR2 is YYEEEE in the germline V gene. Trimming left V 2 bases short and J 8 bases short, with 6 bases between.

The rearrangement joins TRBV18 to TRBJ1-1; the match to TRBD1 covers 7 bases. Germline V gives CDR1 KGHSH, CDR2 LQKENI. With V trimmed by 4 bases and J by 6 bases, 5 bases remained unmatched. This CDR3 comprises 13 residues. This chain's CDR3 is CASSRQGNAEAFF. As DNA, the CDR3 is TGTGCCAGCTCACGACAGGGTAACGCTGAAGCTTTCTTT.